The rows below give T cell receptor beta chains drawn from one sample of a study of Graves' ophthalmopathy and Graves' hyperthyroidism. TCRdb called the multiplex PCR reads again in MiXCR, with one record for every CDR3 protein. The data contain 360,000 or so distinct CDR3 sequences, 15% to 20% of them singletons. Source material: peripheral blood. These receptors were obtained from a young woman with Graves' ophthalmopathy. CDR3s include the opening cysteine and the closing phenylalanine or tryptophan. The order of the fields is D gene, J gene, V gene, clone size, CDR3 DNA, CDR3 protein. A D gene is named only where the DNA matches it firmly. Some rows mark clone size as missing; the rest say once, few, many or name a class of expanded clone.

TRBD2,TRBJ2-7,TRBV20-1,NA,TGCAGTGCTGATAGCGGGACCCTTCGCGAGCAGTACTTC,CSADSGTLREQYF
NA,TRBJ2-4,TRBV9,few,TGTGCCAGCAGCGTTTACCCAGGCAGAGAAAACATTCAGTACTTC,CASSVYPGRENIQYF
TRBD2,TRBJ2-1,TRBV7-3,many,TGTGCCAGCAGCTGGGGGGGAAGAGACAATGAGCAGTTCTTC,CASSWGGRDNEQFF
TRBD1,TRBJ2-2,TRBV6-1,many,TGTGCCAGCAGACTGACAGGGTATACCGGGGAGCTGTTTTTT,CASRLTGYTGELFF
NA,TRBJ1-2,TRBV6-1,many,TGTGCCAACTTGGGGGGGGTGAGGGGCTACACCTTC,CANLGGVRGYTF
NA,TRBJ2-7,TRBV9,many,TGTGCCAGCAGCGTGGGCAGTATTACAGGACCCTACGAGCAGTACTTC,CASSVGSITGPYEQYF
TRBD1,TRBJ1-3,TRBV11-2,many,TGTGCCAGCAGCACCCGGACAGGGATCTCTGGAAACACCATATATTTT,CASSTRTGISGNTIYF
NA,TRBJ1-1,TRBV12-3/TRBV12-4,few,TGTGCCAGCAGTTTAGCGACTTTGAACACTGAAGCTTTCTTT,CASSLATLNTEAFF
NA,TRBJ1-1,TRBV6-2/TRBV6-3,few,TGTGCCAGCAGTTACGGTGAGGCTAGGAGAGCTTTCTTT,CASSYGEARRAFF
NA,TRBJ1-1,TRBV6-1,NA,TGTGCCAGCATGAGGACAGCGAACACTGAAGCTTTCTTT,CASMRTANTEAFF
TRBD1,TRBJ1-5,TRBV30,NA,TGTGCCTGGAGTAGGGACAGTAACAATCAGCCCCAGCATTTT,CAWSRDSNNQPQHF
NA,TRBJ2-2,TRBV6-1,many,TGTGCCAGCAGGATTAGCGGAAACACCGGGGAGCTGTTTTTT,CASRISGNTGELFF
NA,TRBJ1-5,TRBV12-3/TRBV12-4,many,TGTGCCAGCAGTCCAACCGGGGCTAGCAATCAGCCCCAGCATTTT,CASSPTGASNQPQHF
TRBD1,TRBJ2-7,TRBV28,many,TGTGCCAGCAGTTTATTGGGGACAGGGGGCACGGACGAGCAGTACTTC,CASSLLGTGGTDEQYF
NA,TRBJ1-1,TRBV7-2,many,TGTGCCAGCAGCCCCAGATTCGAAGCTTTCTTT,CASSPRFEAFF
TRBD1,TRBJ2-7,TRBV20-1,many,TGCAGTGCAAGCCGGGACAGGGGTGCCTACGAGCAGTACTTC,CSASRDRGAYEQYF
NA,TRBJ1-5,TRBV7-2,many,TGTGCCAGCAGCTTCTCCTGGAATCAGCCCCAGCATTTT,CASSFSWNQPQHF
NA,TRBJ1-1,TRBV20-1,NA,TGCAGTGCTAGAGAGGGGGAACAGCTCCGCACTGAAGCTTTCTTT,CSAREGEQLRTEAFF
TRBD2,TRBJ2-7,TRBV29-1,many,TGCAGCGTTGGGGGGGAGCGGGAGCGGAATCCGGACGAGCAGTACTTC,CSVGGERERNPDEQYF
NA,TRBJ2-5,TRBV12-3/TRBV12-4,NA,TGTGCCAGCAGTTTAGCGGTACCGAATCATGATACCCAGTACTTC,CASSLAVPNHDTQYF
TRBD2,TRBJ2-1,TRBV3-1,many,TGTGCCAGCAGCCAAGCTGCGGGTCTAGCGGGGGCCCCCGACTACAATGAGCAGTTCTTC,CASSQAAGLAGAPDYNEQFF
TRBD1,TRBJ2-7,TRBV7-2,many,TGTGCCAGCAGCTTAGTGGGGACAGGACTTTACGAGCAGTACTTC,CASSLVGTGLYEQYF
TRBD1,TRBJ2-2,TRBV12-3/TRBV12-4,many,TGTGCCAGCAGTCTTCTACGGACAGGGGAGTACACCGGGGAGCTGTTTTTT,CASSLLRTGEYTGELFF
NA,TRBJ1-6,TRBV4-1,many,TGCGCCAGCAGCCAACCCCTCCGGGAGGCTAATTCACCCCTCCACTTT,CASSQPLREANSPLHF
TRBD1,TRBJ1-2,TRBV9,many,TGTGCCAGCAGCGCGATCGGACAGGGATACTTTGGCTATGGCTACACCTTC,CASSAIGQGYFGYGYTF
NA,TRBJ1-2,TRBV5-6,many,TGTGCCAGCAGCTTGGGGCGGTCAACCTATGGCTACACCTTC,CASSLGRSTYGYTF
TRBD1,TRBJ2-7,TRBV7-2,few,TGTGCCAGCTCACTCTCTATGGACAGGTCCTACGAGCAGTACTTC,CASSLSMDRSYEQYF
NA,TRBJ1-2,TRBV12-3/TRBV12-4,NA,TGTGCCAGCAGTTTATCGATTGGGGTTCGAGGCTACACCTTC,CASSLSIGVRGYTF
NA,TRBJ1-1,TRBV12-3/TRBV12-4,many,TGTGCCAGCAAAACCGGGAACACTGAAGCTTTCTTT,CASKTGNTEAFF
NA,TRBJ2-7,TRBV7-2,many,TGTGCCAGCAGCATCCGGGAAGCGGGTTCCTACGAGCAGTACTTC,CASSIREAGSYEQYF
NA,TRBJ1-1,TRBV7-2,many,TGTGCCAGAGTATTGAGTCAAGGGTACACTGAAGCTTTCTTT,CARVLSQGYTEAFF
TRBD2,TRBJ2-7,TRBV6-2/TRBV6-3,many,TGTGCCAGCAGTTACTCATCCTCCGGGACTAGCGGGGGTGCCTACGAGCAGTACTTC,CASSYSSSGTSGGAYEQYF
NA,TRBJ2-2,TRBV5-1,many,TGCGCCAGCAGCTCTAACGTTCGGAACACCGGGGAGCTGTTTTTT,CASSSNVRNTGELFF
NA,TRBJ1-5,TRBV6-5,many,TGTGCCAGCAGTTACTCGTTTGGGACCTACCAGCCCCAGCATTTT,CASSYSFGTYQPQHF
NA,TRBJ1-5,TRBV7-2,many,TGTGCCAGCAGCTTAGGGCGACAGGGCAATCAGCCCCAGCATTTT,CASSLGRQGNQPQHF
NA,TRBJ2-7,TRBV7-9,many,TGTGCCAGCAGCCGGACCGAGCCCCCCTACGAGCAGTACTTC,CASSRTEPPYEQYF
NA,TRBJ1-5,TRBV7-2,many,TGTGCCAGCAGCAGGTGGGACAGCAATCAGCCCCAGCATTTT,CASSRWDSNQPQHF
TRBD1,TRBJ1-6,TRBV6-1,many,TGTGCCAGCAGCCATACCCGAGGACAGGGATATAATTCACCCCTCCACTTT,CASSHTRGQGYNSPLHF
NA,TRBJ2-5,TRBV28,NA,TGTGCCAGCAGTGTAGGTCGGCACCAAGAGACCCAGTACTTC,CASSVGRHQETQYF
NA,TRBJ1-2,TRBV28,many,TGTGCCAGCGGCTCGACAGCCACTAACTATGGCTACACCTTC,CASGSTATNYGYTF